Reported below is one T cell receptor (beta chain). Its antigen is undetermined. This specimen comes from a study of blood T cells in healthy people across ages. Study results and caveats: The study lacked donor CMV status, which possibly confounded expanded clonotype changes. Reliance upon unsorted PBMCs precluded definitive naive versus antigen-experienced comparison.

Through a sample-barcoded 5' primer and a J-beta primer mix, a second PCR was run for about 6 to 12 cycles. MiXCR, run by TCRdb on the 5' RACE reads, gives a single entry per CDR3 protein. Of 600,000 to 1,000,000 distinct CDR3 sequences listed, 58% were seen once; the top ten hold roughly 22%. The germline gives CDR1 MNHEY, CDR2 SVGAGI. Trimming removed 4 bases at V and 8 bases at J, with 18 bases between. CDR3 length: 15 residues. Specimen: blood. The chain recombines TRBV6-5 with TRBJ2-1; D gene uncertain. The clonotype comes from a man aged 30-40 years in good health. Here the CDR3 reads CASSWVNRPADEQFF. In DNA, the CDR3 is TGTGCCAGCAGTTGGGTGAACAGACCCGCGGATGAGCAGTTCTTC.